A single sample gave rise to the 26 T cell receptor beta chains below, sequenced in a study of radiation and T cells in renal cell carcinoma (dated by TCRdb to about 2020). The time point label, as the study defines it: baseline pretreatment blood. Interpreted using the paper, the treatment or condition label stands for: 15 Gy SBRT to primary tumor, nephrectomy 4 weeks later. The receptor library was made with the immunoSEQ multiplex PCR assay. TCRdb carries this immuneACCESS record with in-frame sequences only. Its versions omit some clonotypes, under half of them owing to an unresolved V gene in the studies checked, with the rest unexplained. The sample data list approximately 120,000 clones, and 80% to 85% of these were observed just once. The top ten hold approximately 3% of the sample. The sample consisted of blood, taken from a patient whose treatment included radiotherapy and nephrectomy. The receptors originated from a woman aged 55-69 years with renal cell carcinoma.

V is TRBV7-3 and J is TRBJ2-1; the match to TRBD2 covers 8 bases. The V segment lost 3 bases and the J segment 6 bases; nucleotides outside the gene matches: 4. From germline, CDR1 is SGHTA and CDR2 FQGTGA. The CDR3 is 14 amino acids. CDR3 loop: CASSLVSGGNEQFF. The CDR3 coding sequence is TGTGCCAGCAGCTTGGTGAGCGGGGGCAATGAGCAGTTCTTC.

The chain links TRBV5-6 to TRBJ1-2; 8 positions agree with TRBD1. V lost 5 bases to trimming and J lost 2 bases; unmatched junction nucleotides: 5. CDR3 size: 14 residues. Germline V lookup: CDR1 SGHDT, CDR2 YYEEEE. The chain's CDR3 is CASRAQGVNYGYTF. DNA of the CDR3: TGTGCCAGCAGAGCACAGGGGGTAAACTATGGCTACACCTTC.

The chain combines TRBV19 with TRBJ1-1; 11 positions agree with TRBD1. Germline CDR1 is LNHDA and CDR2 is SQIVND (reference sequence). J lost 10 bases, V lost 0 bases, and 10 bases had no gene match. This CDR3 region has 16 residues. CDR3 sequence: CASSIEAGQGALGAFF. CDR3 sequence (DNA): TGTGCCAGTAGTATAGAGGCTGGACAGGGGGCCCTCGGAGCTTTCTTT.

This clone was counted a few times. V gene TRBV28 combines with J gene TRBJ2-3, with 7 bases lining up with TRBD1. V lost 4 bases and J lost 5; bases outside the gene matches: 9. The length of the CDR3 is 15 residues. The germline V gene has CDR1 MDHEN and CDR2 SYDVKM. This CDR3 is CASSSDRAVQDTQYF. In DNA, the CDR3 is TGTGCCAGCAGTTCCGACAGGGCGGTCCAAGATACGCAGTATTTT.

The chain combines TRBV6-1 with TRBJ1-5, with TRBD1 identical over 9 bases. Germline V gives CDR1 MNHNS, CDR2 SASEGT. The ends lost 7 bases at V and 7 bases at J; junction bases unmatched: 5. The CDR3 sequence is 13 residues long. For the CDR3, the DNA is TGTGCCAGCAAAGACAGGGGGTCCCAGCCCCAGCATTTT. Amino acids: CASKDRGSQPQHF.

This chain's CDR3 is CASSYKGVGGYEQYF. For the CDR3, the DNA is TGTGCCAGCAGTTACAAGGGGGTCGGGGGCTACGAGCAGTACTTC. J is TRBJ2-7 and V is TRBV6-5, with D possibly being TRBD1 or TRBD2 (6 bases each). The CDR3 has 15 amino acids. Trimming took 2 bases from V and 3 from J, leaving 14 bases between them. Germline-derived CDR1 and CDR2 are MNHEY and SVGAGI.

The chain has TRBV5-1 and TRBJ1-4; no clear D gene. The CDR3 consists of 14 residues. Per germline, CDR1 SGHRS and CDR2 YFSETQ. Trimming shortened V by 5 bases and J by 0 bases, and 8 bases separated the two germline ends. CDR3 sequence reads: CASRPSTTNEKLFF. The CDR3 DNA follows: TGCGCCAGCAGGCCGAGTACAACTAATGAAAAACTGTTTTTT. The full variable domain, with the rest looked up from reference TRBV5-1 and TRBJ1-4, is KAGVTQTPRYLIKTRGQQVTLSCSPISGHRSVSWYQQTPGQGLQFLFEYFSETQRNKGNFPGRFSGRQFSNSRSEMNVSTLELGDSALYLCASRPSTTNEKLFFGSGTQLSVL.

CDR3 sequence reads: CASSDPLIYEQYF. The CDR3 bases are TGTGCCAGCAGTGACCCATTGATCTACGAGCAGTACTTC. The V gene is TRBV2, the J gene TRBJ2-7; D is ambiguous. Germline CDR1 and CDR2: SNHLY and FYNNEI. Deletions cut 3 bases from V and 3 bases from J, with 9 bases between. This CDR3 is built from 13 residues. Full variable domain (remainder filled in from reference TRBV2 and TRBJ2-7): EPEVTQTPSHQVTQMGQEVILRCVPISNHLYFYWYRQILGQKVEFLVSFYNNEISEKSEIFDDQFSVERPDGSNFTLKIRSTKLEDSAMYFCASSDPLIYEQYFGPGTRLTVT.

V usage is TRBV7-6 and J usage is TRBJ2-7; 13 bases are a match to TRBD2. The V segment lost 5 bases and the J segment 7 bases; nucleotides outside the gene matches: 8. The CDR3 is 15 residues long. Germline CDR1 reads SGHVS; CDR2 reads FNYEAQ. The CDR3 sequence: CASSVLAGGPGEQYF. DNA of the CDR3: TGTGCCAGCAGCGTACTAGCGGGAGGGCCGGGAGAGCAGTACTTC.

The gene calls are TRBV4-3 and TRBJ2-7; tentatively, D is TRBD1 (6 bases). The V and J ends lost 1 base and 6 bases respectively, with 13 bases between them. This CDR3 region has 14 residues. Germline assignment: CDR1 LGHNA and CDR2 YSLEER. CDR3 in amino acids: CASSQGLGAREQYF. The CDR3 bases are TGCGCCAGCAGCCAAGGCTTGGGGGCGCGCGAGCAGTACTTC.

This clone was detected only once. This chain joins TRBV6-6 and TRBJ2-7; unclear D gene. The CDR3 has 13 amino acids. CDR1 MNHNY and CDR2 SVGAGI come from the germline V gene (reference sequence). Trimming left V 3 bases short and J 0 bases short, with 6 bases between. CDR3 in amino acids: CASSYGPSYEQYF. The CDR3 nucleotides read TGTGCCAGCAGTTATGGTCCCTCCTACGAGCAGTACTTC.

Worth noting for this clone: The same CDR3 is also encoded by other DNA sequences in this sample. This chain links TRBV4-1 with TRBJ2-1; 12 positions match TRBD2. Per the germline V gene, CDR1 is MGHRA and CDR2 is YSYEKL. This CDR3 has 15 residues. Trimming at V came to 4 bases and at J to 3 bases, leaving 1 base not matched to a gene. The CDR3 DNA is TGCGCCAGCAGCCCTAGCGGGGGGGACTACAATGAGCAGTTCTTC. Residues: CASSPSGGDYNEQFF.

This clone was detected once. This sequence joins TRBV5-1 and TRBJ1-3, with 10 bases aligning to TRBD1. V was clipped by 2 bases and J by 4 bases; unmatched bases: 12. The CDR3 sequence is 18 residues long. CDR1 and CDR2 (germline): SGHRS, YFSETQ. CDR3 amino acids: CASSLIPGQGLGGNTIYF. CDR3 coding DNA: TGCGCCAGCAGCTTAATCCCGGGACAGGGGCTGGGCGGAAACACCATATATTTT.

The chain joins TRBV11-2 to TRBJ2-3; a possible D gene is TRBD1 (6 bases). The CDR3 covers 17 residues. Trimming took 5 bases from V and 1 from J, leaving 19 bases between them. Germline V gene lookup returns CDR1 SGHAT and CDR2 FQNNGV. CDR3 in amino acids: CASSLLMGAGRTDTQYF. The CDR3 coding sequence is TGTGCCAGCAGCCTGTTAATGGGGGCCGGGCGCACAGATACGCAGTATTTT. The entire variable domain, with the rest obtained from reference TRBV11-2 and TRBJ2-3, is as follows: EAGVAQSPRYKIIEKRQSVAFWCNPISGHATLYWYQQILGQGPKLLIQFQNNGVVDDSQLPKDRFSAERLKGVDSTLKIQPAKLEDSAVYLCASSLLMGAGRTDTQYFGPGTRLTVL.

The genes are TRBV6-4 and TRBJ2-3, with D possibly called TRBD1 or TRBD2 (5 bases each). The CDR3 is made up of 15 amino acids. Per the germline V gene, CDR1 is MRHNA and CDR2 is SNTAGT. Trimming pared 5 bases from V and 5 bases from J, leaving 17 bases between. CDR3 coding DNA: TGTGCCAGCAGTCCCGAGGGGTCAGCGATAGATACGCAGTATTTT. Translation: CASSPEGSAIDTQYF.

The chain carries TRBV4-3 and TRBJ1-6; D gene uncertain. Germline V gives CDR1 LGHNA, CDR2 YSLEER. This CDR3 spans 15 amino acids. Deletions cut 3 bases from V and 7 bases from J, with 13 bases between. The CDR3 region has the DNA TGCGCCAGCAGCCAGCGGGCAGTAGGGAATTCACCCCTCCACTTT. It yields the protein CASSQRAVGNSPLHF.

The V gene is TRBV5-4, the J gene TRBJ1-2; D perhaps matches TRBD1 (5 bases). Trimming removed 0 bases at V and 4 bases at J, with 10 bases between. CDR3 length: 14 amino acids. Germline V gene data show CDR1 as SGHNT and CDR2 as YYREEE (reference sequence). CDR3 amino acids: CASSLGQGGYGYTF. CDR3 sequence (DNA): TGTGCCAGCAGCTTGGGGCAGGGTGGCTATGGCTACACCTTC. The variable domain in full, with the rest retrieved from reference TRBV5-4 and TRBJ1-2, is ETGVTQSPTHLIKTRGQQVTLRCSSQSGHNTVSWYQQALGQGPQFIFQYYREEENGRGNFPPRFSGLQFPNYSSELNVNALELDDSALYLCASSLGQGGYGYTFGSGTRLTVV.

This chain connects TRBV7-6 to TRBJ1-2; D perhaps matches TRBD1 (5 bases). The germline V and J ends were trimmed by 0 bases and 8 bases, with 13 bases remaining between them. The CDR3 consists of 14 residues. Germline V CDR1 and CDR2: SGHVS, FNYEAQ. The CDR3 DNA follows: TGTGCCAGCAGCTTAGCGGACACACTCTTGGGCTACACCTTC. Its translation is CASSLADTLLGYTF.

Only a few counts were recorded for this clone. This chain joins TRBV30 and TRBJ2-2; D remains unclear. Germline CDR1 GTSNPN, CDR2 SVGIG (reference sequence). Trimming removed 3 bases at V and 4 bases at J, with 6 bases between. This CDR3 region has 12 residues. The CDR3 reads CAWRWSTGELFF. The CDR3 bases are TGTGCCTGGAGATGGAGCACCGGGGAGCTGTTTTTT.

Only one count was recorded for this clone. The V gene is TRBV19, the J gene TRBJ2-3; D may be TRBD1 (5 bases). Looked up from germline, CDR1 is LNHDA and CDR2 is SQIVND (reference sequence). Trimming removed 3 bases from V and 0 bases from J, with 10 bases in between. This CDR3 contains 15 residues. The CDR3 coding sequence is TGTGCCAGTAGTATTGAAGGACATAGCACAGATACGCAGTATTTT. This codes for CASSIEGHSTDTQYF.

The chain couples TRBV5-1 to TRBJ2-7; 7 bases align to TRBD2. The V and J ends lost 1 base and 2 bases, in that order; junction bases with no gene match: 3. Germline CDR1 SGHRS, CDR2 YFSETQ. CDR3 size: 14 residues. CDR3 protein: CASSLSAGAYEQYF. In nucleotides, the CDR3 is TGCGCCAGCAGCTTGTCCGCGGGGGCCTACGAGCAGTACTTC.

The V gene is TRBV27, the J gene TRBJ2-3, with TRBD2 matching over 7 bases. V gave up 4 bases and J gave up 2 bases; unmatched junction bases: 3. CDR1 and CDR2 from the germline V gene are MNHEY and SMNVEV (reference sequence). The CDR3 is 14 residues long. The CDR3 spells CASSYSGDTDTQYF. DNA of the CDR3: TGTGCCAGCAGTTACAGCGGGGACACAGATACGCAGTATTTT.

The chain joins TRBV11-2 to TRBJ1-2; the D gene is possibly TRBD1 (6 bases). There are 17 residues in the CDR3. Looked up from germline, CDR1 is SGHAT and CDR2 is FQNNGV. The V gene lost 2 bases and the J gene lost 0 bases, with 16 bases spanning the gap. This chain's CDR3 is CASSLPPEGVANYGYTF. The CDR3 DNA sequence: TGTGCCAGCAGCTTACCCCCTGAGGGGGTAGCTAACTATGGCTACACCTTC.

The V gene is TRBV19, the J gene TRBJ2-3; maybe TRBD1 (6 bases). Germline V lookup: CDR1 LNHDA, CDR2 SQIVND (reference sequence). V shed 5 bases and J shed 0 bases, with 12 bases lying between them. CDR3 size: 15 residues. The CDR3 sequence: CASSSGHKSTDTQYF. DNA for the CDR3: TGTGCCAGTAGTTCGGGACACAAAAGCACAGATACGCAGTATTTT.

The V and J genes are TRBV5-6 and TRBJ2-2, with 7 bases lining up with TRBD1. The CDR3 length is 17 residues. The V gene's germline CDR1 is SGHDT and CDR2 YYEEEE. Trimming at V came to 0 bases and at J to 5 bases, leaving 10 bases not matched to a gene. The CDR3 sequence is CASSLVTGRPGTGELFF. As DNA, the CDR3 is TGTGCCAGCAGCTTGGTGACAGGGAGACCGGGGACCGGGGAGCTGTTTTTT.

The chain uses TRBV7-9 and TRBJ2-3, with D uncertain. CDR1 SEHNR and CDR2 FQNEAQ come from the germline V gene (reference sequence). The CDR3 length is 15 residues. V dropped 2 bases and J dropped 4 bases, with 13 bases sitting between them. CDR3 in DNA: TGTGCCAGCAGCTTATTGTCGCAGGCGGCAGATACGCAGTATTTT. It codes for CASSLLSQAADTQYF.